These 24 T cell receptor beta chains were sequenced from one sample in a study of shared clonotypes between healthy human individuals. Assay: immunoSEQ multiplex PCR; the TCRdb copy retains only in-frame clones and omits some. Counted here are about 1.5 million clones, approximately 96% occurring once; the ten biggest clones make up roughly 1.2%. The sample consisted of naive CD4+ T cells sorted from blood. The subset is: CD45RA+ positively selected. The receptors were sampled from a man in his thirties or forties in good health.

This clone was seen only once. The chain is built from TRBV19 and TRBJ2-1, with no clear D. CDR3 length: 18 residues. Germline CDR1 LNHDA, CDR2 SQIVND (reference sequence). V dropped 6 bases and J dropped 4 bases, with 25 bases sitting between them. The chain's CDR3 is CASSLTDASKGLYNEQFF. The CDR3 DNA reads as TGTGCCAGTAGCTTAACCGACGCCTCGAAAGGTCTTTACAATGAGCAGTTCTTC. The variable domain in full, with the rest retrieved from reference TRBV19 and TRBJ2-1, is DGGITQSPKYLFRKEGQNVTLSCEQNLNHDAMYWYRQDPGQGLRLIYYSQIVNDFQKGDIAEGYSVSREKKESFPLTVTSAQKNPTAFYLCASSLTDASKGLYNEQFFGPGTRLTVL.

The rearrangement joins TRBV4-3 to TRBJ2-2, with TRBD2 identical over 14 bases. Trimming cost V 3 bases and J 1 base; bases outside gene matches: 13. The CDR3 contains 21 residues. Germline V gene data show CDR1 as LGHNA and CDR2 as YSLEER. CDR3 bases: TGCGCCAGCAGCCAGCCAGTGACTAGCGGGAGGGGCTTAATGAACACCGGGGAGCTGTTTTTT. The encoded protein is CASSQPVTSGRGLMNTGELFF.

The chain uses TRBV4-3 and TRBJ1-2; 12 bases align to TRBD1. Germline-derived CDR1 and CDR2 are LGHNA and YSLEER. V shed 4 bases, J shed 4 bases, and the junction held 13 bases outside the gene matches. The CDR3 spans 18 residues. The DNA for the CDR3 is TGCGCCAGCAGCCCACTCAAATATGGGACAGGGGGCTTCTATGGCTACACCTTC. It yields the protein CASSPLKYGTGGFYGYTF.

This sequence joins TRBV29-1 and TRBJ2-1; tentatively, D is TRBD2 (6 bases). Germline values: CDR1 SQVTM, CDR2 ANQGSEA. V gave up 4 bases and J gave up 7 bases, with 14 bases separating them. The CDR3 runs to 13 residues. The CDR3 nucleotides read TGCAGCGTTGGGGTAGGGACTTTGAATGAGCAGTTCTTC. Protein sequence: CSVGVGTLNEQFF.

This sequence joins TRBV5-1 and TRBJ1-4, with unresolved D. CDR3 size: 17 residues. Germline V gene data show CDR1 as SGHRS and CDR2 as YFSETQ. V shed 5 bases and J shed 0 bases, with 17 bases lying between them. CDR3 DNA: TGCGCCAGCAGTTCCCCTAAAGCCGGAGCAACTAATGAAAAACTGTTTTTT. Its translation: CASSSPKAGATNEKLFF.

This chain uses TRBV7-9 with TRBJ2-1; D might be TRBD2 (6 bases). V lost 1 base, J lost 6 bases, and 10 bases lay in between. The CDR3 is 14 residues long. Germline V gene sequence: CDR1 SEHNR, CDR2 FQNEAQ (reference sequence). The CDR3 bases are TGTGCCAGCAGCTTAGTGACTAGTGGCAATGAGCAGTTCTTC. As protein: CASSLVTSGNEQFF.

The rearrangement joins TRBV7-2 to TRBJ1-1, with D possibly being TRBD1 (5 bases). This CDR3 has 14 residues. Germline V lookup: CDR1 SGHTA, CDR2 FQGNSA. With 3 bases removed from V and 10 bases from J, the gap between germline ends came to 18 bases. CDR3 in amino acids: CASSFLGAAPRAFF. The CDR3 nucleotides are TGTGCCAGCAGCTTTTTAGGGGCGGCTCCCCGAGCTTTCTTT.

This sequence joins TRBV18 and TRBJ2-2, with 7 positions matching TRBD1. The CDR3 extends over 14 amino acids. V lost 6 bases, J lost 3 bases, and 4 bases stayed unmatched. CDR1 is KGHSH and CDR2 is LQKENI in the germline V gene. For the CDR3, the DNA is TGTGCCAGCTCGCGACAGGGCGACACCGGGGAGCTGTTTTTT. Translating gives CASSRQGDTGELFF.

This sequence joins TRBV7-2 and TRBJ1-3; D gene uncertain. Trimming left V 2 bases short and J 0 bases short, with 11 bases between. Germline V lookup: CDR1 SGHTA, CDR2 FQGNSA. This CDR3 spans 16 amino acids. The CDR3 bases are TGTGCCAGCAGCTTAATGGGTTCTAGCTCTGGAAACACCATATATTTT. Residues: CASSLMGSSSGNTIYF.

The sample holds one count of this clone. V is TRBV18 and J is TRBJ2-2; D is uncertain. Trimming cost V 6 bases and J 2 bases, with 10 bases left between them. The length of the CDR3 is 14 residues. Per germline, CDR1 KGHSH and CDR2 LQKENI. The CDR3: CASSRRPNTGELFF. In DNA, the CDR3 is TGTGCCAGCTCGCGTCGCCCTAACACCGGGGAGCTGTTTTTT.

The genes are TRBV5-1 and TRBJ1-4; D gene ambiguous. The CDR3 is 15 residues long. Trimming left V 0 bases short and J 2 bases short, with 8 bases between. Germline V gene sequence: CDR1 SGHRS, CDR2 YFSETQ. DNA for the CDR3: TGCGCCAGCAGCTTGGCCACGGGGACTAATGAAAAACTGTTTTTT. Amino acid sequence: CASSLATGTNEKLFF.

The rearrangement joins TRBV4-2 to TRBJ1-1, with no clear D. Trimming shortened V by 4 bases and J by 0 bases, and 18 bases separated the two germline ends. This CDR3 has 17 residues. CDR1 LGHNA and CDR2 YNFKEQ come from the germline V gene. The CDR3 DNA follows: TGTGCCAGCAGCCTCCTTCCTAGTCGGGGTCTGAACACTGAAGCTTTCTTT. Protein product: CASSLLPSRGLNTEAFF.

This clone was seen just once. CDR3 residues: CSAFPSGLNNEQFF. DNA of the CDR3: TGCAGCGCTTTCCCTAGCGGTCTCAACAATGAGCAGTTCTTC. The V call is TRBV29-1, the J call TRBJ2-1; 7 bases are a match to TRBD2. The CDR3 consists of 14 residues. Germline CDR1 reads SQVTM; CDR2 reads ANQGSEA. V trimming: 7 bases; J trimming: 5 bases; junction bases outside the gene matches: 11.

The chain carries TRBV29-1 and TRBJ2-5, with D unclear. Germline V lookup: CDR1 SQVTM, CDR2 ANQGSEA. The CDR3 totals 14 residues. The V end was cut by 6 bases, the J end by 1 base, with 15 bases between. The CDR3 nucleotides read TGCAGCGTGGGAACCACCTTGACCCAAGAGACCCAGTACTTC. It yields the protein CSVGTTLTQETQYF. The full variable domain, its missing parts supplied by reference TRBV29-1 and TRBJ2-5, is SAVISQKPSRDICQRGTSLTIQCQVDSQVTMMFWYRQQPGQSLTLIATANQGSEATYESGFVIDKFPISRPNLTFSTLTVSNMSPEDSSIYLCSVGTTLTQETQYFGPGTRLLVL.

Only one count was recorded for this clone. The CDR3 coding sequence is TGTGCCACCAGCAGAATATATAGGACAGGGCCTAACCAACCGTACTTC. Protein product: CATSRIYRTGPNQPYF. The V and J genes are TRBV15 and TRBJ2-5; 8 bases match TRBD1. This CDR3 spans 16 amino acids. CDR1 and CDR2 from the germline V gene are LNHNV and YYDKDF (reference sequence). The V and J ends lost 2 bases and 13 bases, in that order; junction bases with no gene match: 18. Full variable domain (remainder filled in from reference TRBV15 and TRBJ2-5): DAMVIQNPRYQVTQFGKPVTLSCSQTLNHNVMYWYQQKSSQAPKLLFHYYDKDFNNEADTPDNFQSRRPNTSFCFLDIRSPGLGDTAMYLCATSRIYRTGPNQPYFGPGTRLLVL.

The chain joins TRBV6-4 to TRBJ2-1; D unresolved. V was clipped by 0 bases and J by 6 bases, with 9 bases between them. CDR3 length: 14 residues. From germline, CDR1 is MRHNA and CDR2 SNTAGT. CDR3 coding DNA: TGTGCCAGCAGTGACTCGTTCAGGTCCAATGAGCAGTTCTTC. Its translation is CASSDSFRSNEQFF.

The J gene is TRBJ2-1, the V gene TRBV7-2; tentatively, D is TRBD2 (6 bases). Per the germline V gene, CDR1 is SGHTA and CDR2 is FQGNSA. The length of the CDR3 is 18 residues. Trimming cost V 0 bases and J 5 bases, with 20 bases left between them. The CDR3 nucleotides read TGTGCCAGCAGCTTAGCTCAATATAGGACTATGGTCGACAATGAGCAGTTCTTC. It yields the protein CASSLAQYRTMVDNEQFF.

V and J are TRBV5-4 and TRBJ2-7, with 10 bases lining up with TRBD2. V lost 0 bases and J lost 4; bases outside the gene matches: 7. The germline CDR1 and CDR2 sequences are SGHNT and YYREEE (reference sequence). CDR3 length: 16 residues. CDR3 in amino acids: CASSLVSGRAEYEQYF. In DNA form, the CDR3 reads TGTGCCAGCAGCTTGGTGAGCGGGAGGGCCGAGTACGAGCAGTACTTC.

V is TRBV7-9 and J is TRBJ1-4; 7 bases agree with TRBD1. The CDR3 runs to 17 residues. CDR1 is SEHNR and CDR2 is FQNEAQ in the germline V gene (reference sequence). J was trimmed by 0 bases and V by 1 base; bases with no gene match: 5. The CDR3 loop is CASSLETGAPTNEKLFF. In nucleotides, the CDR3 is TGTGCCAGCAGCTTAGAAACAGGGGCCCCAACTAATGAAAAACTGTTTTTT.

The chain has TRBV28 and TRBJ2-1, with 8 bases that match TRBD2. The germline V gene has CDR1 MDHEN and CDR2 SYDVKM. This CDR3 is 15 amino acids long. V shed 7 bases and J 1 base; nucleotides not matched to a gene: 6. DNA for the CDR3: TGTGCCAGCACTTCTAGCGGGCCTTCCTACAATGAGCAGTTCTTC. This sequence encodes CASTSSGPSYNEQFF.

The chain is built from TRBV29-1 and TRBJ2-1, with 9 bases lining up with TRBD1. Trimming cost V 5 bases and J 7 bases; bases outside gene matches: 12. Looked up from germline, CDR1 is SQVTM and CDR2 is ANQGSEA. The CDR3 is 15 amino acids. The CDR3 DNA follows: TGCAGCGTTCCGGGGCGGGACAGGGTGGGGAATGAGCAGTTCTTC. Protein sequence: CSVPGRDRVGNEQFF.

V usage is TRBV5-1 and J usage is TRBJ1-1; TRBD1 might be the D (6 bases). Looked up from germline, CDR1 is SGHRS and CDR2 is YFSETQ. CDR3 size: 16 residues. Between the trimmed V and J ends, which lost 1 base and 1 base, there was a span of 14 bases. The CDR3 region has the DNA TGCGCCAGCAGCTTGTTTCGCGGGGGCGGGAACACTGAAGCTTTCTTT. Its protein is CASSLFRGGGNTEAFF.

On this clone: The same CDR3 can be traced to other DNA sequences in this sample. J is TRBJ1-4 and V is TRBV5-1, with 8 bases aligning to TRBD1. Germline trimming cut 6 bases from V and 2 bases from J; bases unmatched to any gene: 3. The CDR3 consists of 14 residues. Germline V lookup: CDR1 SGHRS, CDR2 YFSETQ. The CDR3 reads CASTRTGTNEKLFF. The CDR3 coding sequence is TGCGCCAGCACACGGACAGGGACTAATGAAAAACTGTTTTTT. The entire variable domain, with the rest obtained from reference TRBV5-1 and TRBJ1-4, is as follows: KAGVTQTPRYLIKTRGQQVTLSCSPISGHRSVSWYQQTPGQGLQFLFEYFSETQRNKGNFPGRFSGRQFSNSRSEMNVSTLELGDSALYLCASTRTGTNEKLFFGSGTQLSVL.

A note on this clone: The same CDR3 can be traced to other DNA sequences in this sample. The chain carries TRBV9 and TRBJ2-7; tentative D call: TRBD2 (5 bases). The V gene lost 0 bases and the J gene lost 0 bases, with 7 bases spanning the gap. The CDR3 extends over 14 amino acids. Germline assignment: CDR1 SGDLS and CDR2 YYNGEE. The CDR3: CASSVGTDSYEQYF. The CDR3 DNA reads TGTGCCAGCAGCGTAGGGACTGACTCCTACGAGCAGTACTTC.